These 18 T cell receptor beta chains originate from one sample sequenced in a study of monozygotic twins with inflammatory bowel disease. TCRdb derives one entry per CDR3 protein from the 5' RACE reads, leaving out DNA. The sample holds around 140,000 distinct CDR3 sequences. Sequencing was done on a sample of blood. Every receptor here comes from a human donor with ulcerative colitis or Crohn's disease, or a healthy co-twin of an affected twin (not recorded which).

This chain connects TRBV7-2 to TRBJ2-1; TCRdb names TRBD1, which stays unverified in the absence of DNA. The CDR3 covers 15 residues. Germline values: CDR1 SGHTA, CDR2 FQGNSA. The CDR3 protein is CASSLHRSVINEQFF.

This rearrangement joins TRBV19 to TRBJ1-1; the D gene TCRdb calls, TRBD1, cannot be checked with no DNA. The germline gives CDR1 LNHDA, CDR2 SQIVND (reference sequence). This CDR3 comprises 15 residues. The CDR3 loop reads CASRQGQVVNTEAFF.

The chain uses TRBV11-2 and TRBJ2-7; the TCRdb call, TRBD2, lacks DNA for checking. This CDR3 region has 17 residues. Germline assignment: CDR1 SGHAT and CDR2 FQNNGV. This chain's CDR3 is CASSLGVGLAGAYEQYF. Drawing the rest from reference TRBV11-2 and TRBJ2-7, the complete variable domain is EAGVAQSPRYKIIEKRQSVAFWCNPISGHATLYWYQQILGQGPKLLIQFQNNGVVDDSQLPKDRFSAERLKGVDSTLKIQPAKLEDSAVYLCASSLGVGLAGAYEQYFGPGTRLTVT.

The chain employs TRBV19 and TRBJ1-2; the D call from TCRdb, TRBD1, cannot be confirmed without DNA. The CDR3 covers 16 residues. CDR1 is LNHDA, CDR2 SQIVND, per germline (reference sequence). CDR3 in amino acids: CASSSLSGTANYGYTF.

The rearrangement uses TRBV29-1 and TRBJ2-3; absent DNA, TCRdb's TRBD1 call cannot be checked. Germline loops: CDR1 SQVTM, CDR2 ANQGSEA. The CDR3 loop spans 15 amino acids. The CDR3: CSGLQGQTVTDTQYF.

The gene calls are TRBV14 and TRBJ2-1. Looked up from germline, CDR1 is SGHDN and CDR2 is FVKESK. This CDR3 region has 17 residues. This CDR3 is CASSQEGVISSYNEQFF.

CDR3 region: CASRNRGYSYEQYF. The V and J genes are TRBV6-1 and TRBJ2-7; TCRdb selects TRBD1, and the lack of DNA leaves this call unchecked. Germline V gene data show CDR1 as MNHNS and CDR2 as SASEGT. This CDR3 comprises 14 residues.

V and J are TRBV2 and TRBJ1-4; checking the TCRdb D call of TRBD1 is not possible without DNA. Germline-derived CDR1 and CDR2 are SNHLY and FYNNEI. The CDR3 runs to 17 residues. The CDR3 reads CASSEWQGATTNEKLFF.

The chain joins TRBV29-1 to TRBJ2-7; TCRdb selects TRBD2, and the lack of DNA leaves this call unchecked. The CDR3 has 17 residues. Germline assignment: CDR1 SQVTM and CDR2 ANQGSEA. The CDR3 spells CSTIGPSGGEYSYEQYF.

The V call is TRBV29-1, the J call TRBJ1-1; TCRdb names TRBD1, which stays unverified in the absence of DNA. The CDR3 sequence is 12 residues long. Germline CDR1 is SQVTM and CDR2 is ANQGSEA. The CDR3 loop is CSVEGQMGEAFF.

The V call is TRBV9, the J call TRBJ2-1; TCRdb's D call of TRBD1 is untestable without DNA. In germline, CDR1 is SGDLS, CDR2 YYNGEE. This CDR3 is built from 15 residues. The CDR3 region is CASSVRDSSYNEQFF.

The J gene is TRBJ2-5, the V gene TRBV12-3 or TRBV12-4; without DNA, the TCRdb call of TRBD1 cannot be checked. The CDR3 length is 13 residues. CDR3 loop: CASSYREQETQYF.

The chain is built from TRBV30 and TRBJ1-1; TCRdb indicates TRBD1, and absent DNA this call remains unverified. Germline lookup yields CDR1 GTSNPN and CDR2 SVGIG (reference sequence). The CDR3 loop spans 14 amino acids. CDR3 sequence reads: CAWIGRVRSTEAFF.

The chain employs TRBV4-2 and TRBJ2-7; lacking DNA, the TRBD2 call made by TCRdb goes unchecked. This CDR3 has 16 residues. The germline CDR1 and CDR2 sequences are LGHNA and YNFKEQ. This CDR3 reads CASSQDMGLAAYEQYF.

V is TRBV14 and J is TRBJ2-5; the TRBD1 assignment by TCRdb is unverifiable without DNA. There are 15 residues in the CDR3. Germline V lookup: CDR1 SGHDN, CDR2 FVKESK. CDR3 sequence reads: CASSQEAGLGETQYF. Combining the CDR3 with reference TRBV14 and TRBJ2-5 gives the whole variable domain EAGVTQFPSHSVIEKGQTVTLRCDPISGHDNLYWYRRVMGKEIKFLLHFVKESKQDESGMPNNRFLAERTGGTYSTLKVQPAELEDSGVYFCASSQEAGLGETQYFGPGTRLLVL.

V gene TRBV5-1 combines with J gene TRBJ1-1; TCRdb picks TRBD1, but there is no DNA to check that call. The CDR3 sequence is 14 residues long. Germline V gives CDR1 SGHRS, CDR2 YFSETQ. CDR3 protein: CASSLRTGFPADLF.

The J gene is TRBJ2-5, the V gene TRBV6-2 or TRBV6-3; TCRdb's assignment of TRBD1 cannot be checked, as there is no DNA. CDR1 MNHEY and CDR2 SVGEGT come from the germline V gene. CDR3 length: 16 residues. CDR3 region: CASSYSQGARQETQYF.

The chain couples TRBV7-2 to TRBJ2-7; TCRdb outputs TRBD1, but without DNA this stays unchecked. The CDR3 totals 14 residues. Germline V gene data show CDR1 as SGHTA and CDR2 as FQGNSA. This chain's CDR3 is CASSLGSGGREQYF.